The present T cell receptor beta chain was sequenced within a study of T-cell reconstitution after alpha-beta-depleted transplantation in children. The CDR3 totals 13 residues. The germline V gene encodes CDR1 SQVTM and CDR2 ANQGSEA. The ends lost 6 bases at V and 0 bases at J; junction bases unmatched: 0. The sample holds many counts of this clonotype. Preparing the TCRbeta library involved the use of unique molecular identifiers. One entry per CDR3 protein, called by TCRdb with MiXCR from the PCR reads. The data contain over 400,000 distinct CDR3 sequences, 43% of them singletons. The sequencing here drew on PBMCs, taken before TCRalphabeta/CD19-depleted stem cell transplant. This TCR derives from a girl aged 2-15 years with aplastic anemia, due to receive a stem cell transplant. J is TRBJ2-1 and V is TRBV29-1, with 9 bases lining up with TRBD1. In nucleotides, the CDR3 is TGCAGCGTGGACAGGGGCTCCTACAATGAGCAGTTCTTC. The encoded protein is CSVDRGSYNEQFF.